This T cell receptor (beta chain) was documented in a study of cytomegalovirus exposure and HLA in healthy donors. Study-wide context: The 120 validation repertoires matched the approximately 700 first-cohort repertoires in platform, a later analysis reported.

The table came from immunoSEQ multiplex PCR; TCRdb's copy has only in-frame clones and leaves some out. The sample includes tens of thousands of clones, roughly 89% of them seen just once. This clone was seen a single time. The V gene's germline CDR1 is LGHNT and CDR2 FRNRAP. J gave up 10 bases and V 0 bases, and 12 bases lay outside the gene matches. The CDR3 totals 17 residues. V and J are TRBV12-5 and TRBJ2-2; 9 nucleotides line up with TRBD1. The sequencing sample was made of PBMCs. The sequence was collected from a woman under 30 in good health and CMV-seropositive. The CDR3 nucleotides are TGTGCTAGTGGTTTGGTACTCTCCGGGACAGGGAAAACGGAGCTGTTTTTT. Translated, it gives CASGLVLSGTGKTELFF. The full variable domain, with the rest looked up from reference TRBV12-5 and TRBJ2-2, is DARVTQTPRHKVTEMGQEVTMRCQPILGHNTVFWYRQTMMQGLELLAYFRNRAPLDDSGMPKDRFSAEMPDATLATLKIQPSEPRDSAVYFCASGLVLSGTGKTELFFGEGSRLTVL.